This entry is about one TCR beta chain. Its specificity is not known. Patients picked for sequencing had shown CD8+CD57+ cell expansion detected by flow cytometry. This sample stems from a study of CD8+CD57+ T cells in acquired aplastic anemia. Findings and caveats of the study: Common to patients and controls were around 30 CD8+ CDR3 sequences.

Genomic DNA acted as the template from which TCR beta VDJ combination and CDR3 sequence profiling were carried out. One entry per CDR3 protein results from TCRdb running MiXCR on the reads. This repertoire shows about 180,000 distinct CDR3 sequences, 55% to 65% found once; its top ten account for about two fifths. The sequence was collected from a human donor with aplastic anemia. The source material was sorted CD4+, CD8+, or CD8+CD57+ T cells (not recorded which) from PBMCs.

The chain's CDR3 is CSARRDVAYEQYF. In DNA form, the CDR3 reads TGCAGTGCTAGAAGGGATGTGGCCTACGAGCAGTACTTC. The V gene is TRBV20-1, the J gene TRBJ2-7; D call uncertain. Germline values: CDR1 DFQATT, CDR2 SNEGSKA (reference sequence). This CDR3 is 13 amino acids long. V dropped 2 bases and J dropped 2 bases, with 10 bases sitting between them.